A single sample is the source of the 16 T cell receptor beta chains below, sequenced in a study of cytomegalovirus exposure and HLA in healthy donors. Amplification used 60 Vbeta primers and 13 Jbeta primers. Libraries were prepared by immunoSEQ multiplex PCR; TCRdb keeps only in-frame clonotypes and omits some of them. The repertoire holds tens of thousands of clones, with roughly 80% as singletons. The sequenced sample consisted of PBMCs. These TCRs come from a man in his forties in good health and CMV-seronegative.

The rearrangement uses TRBV28 and TRBJ1-1; 8 bases are shared with TRBD1. Germline CDR1 MDHEN, CDR2 SYDVKM. The CDR3 has 18 amino acids. V was pared by 5 bases and J by 3 bases, with 17 bases of the junction left unmatched. DNA for the CDR3: TGTGCCAGCAGTCCCATCCGCCTCCGACAGGGGCGGGACACTGAAGCTTTCTTT. This codes for CASSPIRLRQGRDTEAFF.

This chain uses TRBV6-1 with TRBJ2-5; D is undetermined. V was shortened by 5 bases and J by 7 bases, with 5 bases between the two germline ends. The CDR3 covers 10 residues. CDR1 is MNHNS, CDR2 SASEGT, per germline. The CDR3 protein is CASSLVTQYF. The CDR3, as DNA: TGTGCCAGCAGTCTTGTGACCCAGTACTTC.

The V gene is TRBV6-5, the J gene TRBJ1-6; 7 nucleotides match TRBD1. This CDR3 comprises 13 residues. Germline V CDR1 and CDR2: MNHEY, SVGAGI. The junction had 3 bases not matched to a gene; V was cut back by 9 bases and J by 4 bases. The CDR3 region has the DNA TGTGCCAGTAGACAGGGTTATAATTCACCCCTCCACTTT. Its protein product is CASRQGYNSPLHF.

This clone was found once. This chain uses TRBV30 with TRBJ1-3; D unresolved. There are 11 residues in the CDR3. Trimming shortened V by 0 bases and J by 7 bases, and 4 bases separated the two germline ends. Germline V CDR1 and CDR2: GTSNPN, SVGIG (reference sequence). This CDR3 is CAWSVRNTIYF. DNA of the CDR3: TGTGCCTGGAGTGTACGGAACACCATATATTTT.

The chain joins TRBV15 to TRBJ2-3, with 8 nucleotides matching TRBD2. Germline loops: CDR1 LNHNV, CDR2 YYDKDF (reference sequence). V was clipped by 0 bases and J by 5 bases; unmatched bases: 4. CDR3 length: 15 residues. DNA of the CDR3: TGTGCCACCAGCAGAGACGGGGGGGCCCAAGATACGCAGTATTTT. Translated: CATSRDGGAQDTQYF.

The J gene is TRBJ2-7, the V gene TRBV4-1; D gene ambiguous. The V end lost 0 bases, the J end lost 6 bases, and 12 bases lay between the germline ends. Germline V gene lookup returns CDR1 MGHRA and CDR2 YSYEKL. CDR3 length equals 14 residues. The CDR3 reads CASSQDSEYAEQYF. In DNA form, the CDR3 reads TGCGCCAGCAGCCAAGATTCTGAGTATGCCGAGCAGTACTTC.

This clone was observed once. This chain joins TRBV28 and TRBJ2-7, with 9 bases identical to TRBD1. Germline V gives CDR1 MDHEN, CDR2 SYDVKM. The V segment lost 6 bases and the J segment 3 bases; nucleotides outside the gene matches: 9. CDR3 size: 15 residues. The CDR3 spells CASRETTGGGYEQYF. DNA of the CDR3: TGTGCCAGCAGGGAAACGACAGGGGGAGGCTACGAGCAGTACTTC. Variable domain in full (rest from reference TRBV28 and TRBJ2-7): DVKVTQSSRYLVKRTGEKVFLECVQDMDHENMFWYRQDPGLGLRLIYFSYDVKMKEKGDIPEGYSVSREKKERFSLILESASTNQTSMYLCASRETTGGGYEQYFGPGTRLTVT.

The chain couples TRBV5-4 to TRBJ1-6; no clear D. The CDR3 loop spans 16 amino acids. The ends were cut back, 0 bases at V and 5 bases at J, with 12 bases in the middle. CDR1 and CDR2 from the germline V gene are SGHNT and YYREEE (reference sequence). In nucleotides, the CDR3 is TGTGCCAGCAGCTTGGTTGCGGAGATTCATAATTCACCCCTCCACTTT. As protein: CASSLVAEIHNSPLHF.

J is TRBJ1-5 and V is TRBV5-8, with TRBD1 identical over 8 bases. This CDR3 has 15 amino acids. V gave up 4 bases and J gave up 3 bases; unmatched junction bases: 6. CDR1 is SGHTS, CDR2 YDEGEE, per germline. CDR3 sequence (DNA): TGTGCCAGCAGCCCATGGACAGGGATCAATCAGCCCCAGCATTTT. It yields the protein CASSPWTGINQPQHF. Looking up the rest from reference TRBV5-8 and TRBJ1-5 gives the full variable domain: EAGVTQSPTHLIKTRGQQATLRCSPISGHTSVYWYQQALGLGLQFLLWYDEGEERNRGNFPPRFSGRQFPNYSSELNVNALELEDSALYLCASSPWTGINQPQHFGDGTRLSIL.

This clone was counted a single time. The chain combines TRBV5-6 with TRBJ2-7; TRBD1 matches 9 bases. The CDR3 covers 14 residues. CDR1 is SGHDT, CDR2 YYEEEE, per germline. With 3 bases clipped from V and 3 bases from J, the junction kept 4 bases outside the gene matches. CDR3 sequence (DNA): TGTGCCAGCAGCTGGGGGACAGGGAACTACGAGCAGTACTTC. It codes for CASSWGTGNYEQYF.

The CDR3 loop is CASSWGQQETQYF. Here the CDR3 DNA reads TGTGCCAGCAGCTGGGGGCAGCAAGAGACCCAGTACTTC. This chain links TRBV9 with TRBJ2-5; perhaps TRBD1 as D (6 bases). V lost 4 bases to trimming and J lost 2 bases, with 9 bases between them. The CDR3 consists of 13 residues. CDR1 is SGDLS and CDR2 is YYNGEE in the germline V gene.

This clone showed up just a few times. The V call is TRBV27, the J call TRBJ1-5; the D gene is possibly TRBD1 (6 bases). This CDR3 region has 14 residues. The V end was cut by 5 bases, the J end by 7 bases, with 15 bases between. The germline V gene encodes CDR1 MNHEY and CDR2 SMNVEV (reference sequence). In DNA, the CDR3 is TGTGCCAGCAGTACCGGGGGGGCAACGCAGCCCCAGCATTTT. As protein: CASSTGGATQPQHF.

The chain joins TRBV9 to TRBJ2-7; D is perhaps TRBD2 (5 bases). Germline V lookup: CDR1 SGDLS, CDR2 YYNGEE. Trimming cost V 4 bases and J 4 bases, with 9 bases left between them. The CDR3 contains 12 residues. The CDR3 DNA sequence: TGTGCCAGCAGCCCCCGAGGGTACGAGCAGTACTTC. Its translation is CASSPRGYEQYF.

V usage is TRBV9 and J usage is TRBJ2-7; TRBD1 might be the D (6 bases). This CDR3 contains 14 residues. With 3 bases removed from V and 3 bases from J, the gap between germline ends came to 13 bases. The germline gives CDR1 SGDLS, CDR2 YYNGEE. CDR3 DNA: TGTGCCAGCAGCGCGACAGGAGGATTCTACGAGCAGTACTTC. Translation: CASSATGGFYEQYF.

The chain joins TRBV28 to TRBJ1-5, with D possibly matching TRBD1 (6 bases). The V gene's germline CDR1 is MDHEN and CDR2 SYDVKM. CDR3 length equals 14 residues. V lost 6 bases to trimming and J lost 4 bases, with 13 bases between them. The CDR3 DNA is TGTGCCAGCAGGTCAGTACAGGGTAATCAGCCCCAGCATTTT. Translation gives CASRSVQGNQPQHF.

V usage is TRBV18 and J usage is TRBJ1-1, with TRBD1 as a possible D gene (5 bases). The CDR3 spans 16 residues. Germline CDR1 is KGHSH and CDR2 is LQKENI. The V end lost 3 bases, the J end lost 3 bases, and 17 bases lay between the germline ends. CDR3: CASSPLPQQGHTEAFF. In DNA, the CDR3 is TGTGCCAGCTCACCCCTCCCCCAGCAGGGTCACACTGAAGCTTTCTTT. Complete variable domain (other parts from reference TRBV18 and TRBJ1-1): NAGVMQNPRHLVRRRGQEARLRCSPMKGHSHVYWYRQLPEEGLKFMVYLQKENIIDESGMPKERFSAEFPKEGPSILRIQQVVRGDSAAYFCASSPLPQQGHTEAFFGQGTRLTVV.